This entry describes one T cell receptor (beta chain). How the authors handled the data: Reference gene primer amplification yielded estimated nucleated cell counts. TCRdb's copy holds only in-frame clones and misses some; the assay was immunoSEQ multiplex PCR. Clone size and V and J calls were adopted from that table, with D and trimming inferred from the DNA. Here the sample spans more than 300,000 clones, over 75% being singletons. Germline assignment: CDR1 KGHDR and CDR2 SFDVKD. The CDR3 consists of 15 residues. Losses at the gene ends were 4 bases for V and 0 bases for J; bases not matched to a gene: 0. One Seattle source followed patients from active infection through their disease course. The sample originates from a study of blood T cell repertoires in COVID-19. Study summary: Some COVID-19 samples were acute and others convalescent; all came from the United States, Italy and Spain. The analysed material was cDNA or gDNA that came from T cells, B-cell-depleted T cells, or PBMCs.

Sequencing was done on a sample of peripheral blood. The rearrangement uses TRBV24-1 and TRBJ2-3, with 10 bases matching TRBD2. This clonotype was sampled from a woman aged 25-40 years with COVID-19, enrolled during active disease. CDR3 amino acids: CATSETSGSTDTQYF. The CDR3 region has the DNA TGTGCCACCAGTGAGACTAGCGGGAGCACAGATACGCAGTATTTT.